This is a list of T cell receptor beta chains from one sample in a study of OX40 agonist ivuxolimab in advanced cancers. Measured with immunoSEQ multiplex PCR; TCRdb has only the in-frame clones, and not every one. This sample has 15,000 to 25,000 clones, with 83% found just once. The sequencing used CD4+ or CD8+ T cells sorted from blood, collected in a trial of the OX40 agonist ivuxolimab. These receptors were collected from an adult with an advanced solid tumor such as melanoma, head and neck, liver or kidney cancer. CDR3s include the opening cysteine and the closing phenylalanine or tryptophan. D genes are given only for firm matches. Clone size is stated in some rows and not others, as once, few, many or a class when expanded.

TRBJ1-2 TRBD1 TRBV4-3 NA CASSQDWDRAYYGYTF TGCGCCAGCAGCCAAGACTGGGACAGGGCTTACTATGGCTACACCTTC
TRBJ1-2 NA TRBV14 NA CASSHPGALDYGYTF TGTGCCAGCAGCCACCCAGGGGCGCTGGACTATGGCTACACCTTC
TRBJ2-1 TRBD2 TRBV28 NA CASSLGPSGDLSSYNEQFF TGTGCCAGCAGTTTGGGTCCTAGCGGGGATCTGAGCTCCTACAATGAGCAGTTCTTC
TRBJ1-2 NA TRBV7-9 NA CASSLGANYGYTF TGTGCCAGCAGCTTAGGAGCTAACTATGGCTACACCTTC
TRBJ2-1 TRBD2 TRBV28 NA CASSPGTSGSNEQFF TGTGCCAGCAGTCCCGGGACTAGCGGTAGCAATGAGCAGTTCTTC
TRBJ1-5 NA TRBV15 NA CATSSGRRNQPQHF TGTGCCACCAGCAGTGGGAGACGCAATCAGCCCCAGCATTTT
TRBJ1-2 NA TRBV30 NA CAYPPSGGTNYGYTF TGTGCCTACCCCCCGAGCGGAGGGACTAACTATGGCTACACCTTC
TRBJ2-1 NA TRBV5-1 NA CASSLTEGYEQFF TGCGCCAGCAGCTTGACTGAAGGGTATGAGCAGTTCTTC
TRBJ2-3 TRBD1 TRBV30 few CAWERQGVGTDTQYF TGTGCCTGGGAGAGACAGGGGGTCGGCACAGATACGCAGTATTTT
TRBJ1-2 NA TRBV2 NA CASPRLLSGYTF TGTGCCAGCCCTAGACTTCTCAGCGGCTACACCTTC
TRBJ2-1 NA TRBV19 NA CASTPRGARTAGNEQFF TGTGCCAGTACTCCCCGGGGCGCCAGAACGGCGGGGAATGAGCAGTTCTTC
TRBJ2-1 NA TRBV30 once CAWIGLSRSNEQFF TGTGCCTGGATAGGACTATCGCGCTCCAATGAGCAGTTCTTC
TRBJ1-5 NA TRBV27 once CASSSRTNQPQHF TGTGCCAGCAGTTCCCGGACCAATCAGCCCCAGCATTTT
TRBJ2-3 NA TRBV27 NA CASSLVSTDTQYF TGTGCCAGCAGTTTAGTCAGCACAGATACGCAGTATTTT
TRBJ2-7 NA TRBV13 NA CASSSAGPSYEQYF TGTGCCAGCAGCTCTGCTGGCCCCTCCTACGAGCAGTACTTC
TRBJ2-7 NA TRBV6-6 NA CASSFSHVGNEQYF TGTGCCAGCAGTTTCTCCCACGTGGGTAACGAGCAGTACTTC
TRBJ1-1 NA TRBV6-4 NA CASSESGAMNTEAFF TGTGCCAGCAGCGAGAGCGGCGCAATGAACACTGAAGCTTTCTTT
TRBJ2-1 TRBD2 TRBV7-2 NA CASSYLAGHSYNEQFF TGTGCCAGCAGCTATCTAGCGGGACATTCCTACAATGAGCAGTTCTTC
TRBJ1-2 TRBD1 TRBV6-5 NA CASSPDRANYGYTF TGTGCCAGCAGCCCTGACAGGGCGAACTATGGCTACACCTTC
TRBJ2-2 TRBD1 TRBV13 NA CASSPTGDQNTGELFF TGTGCCAGCAGCCCGACAGGGGATCAGAACACCGGGGAGCTGTTTTTT
TRBJ2-1 NA TRBV6-5 NA CASSSGNSYNEQFF TGTGCCAGCAGTTCCGGAAACTCCTACAATGAGCAGTTCTTC
TRBJ2-3 TRBD1 TRBV7-9 NA CASSLGQGYDTQYF TGTGCCAGCAGCTTAGGACAGGGCTACGATACGCAGTATTTT
TRBJ2-7 TRBD1 TRBV4-2 NA CASSQDGDRTYEQYF TGTGCCAGCAGCCAAGATGGGGACAGGACCTACGAGCAGTACTTC
TRBJ2-1 NA TRBV28 NA CASSSSLSSYNEQFF TGTGCCAGCAGTTCCTCTCTCAGCTCCTACAATGAGCAGTTCTTC
TRBJ1-1 NA TRBV4-3 few CASSQDSQNTEAFF TGCGCCAGCAGCCAGGACAGCCAGAACACTGAAGCTTTCTTT
TRBJ2-1 NA TRBV13 NA CASSFFGSWYEQFF TGTGCCAGCAGCTTCTTTGGCAGCTGGTATGAGCAGTTCTTC
TRBJ2-7 NA TRBV29-1 once CSVEPPTGTAYEQYF TGCAGCGTTGAACCCCCTACTGGGACTGCCTACGAGCAGTACTTC
TRBJ2-5 TRBD2 TRBV27 medium-sized CASSLYQRGLQETQYF TGTGCCAGCAGTTTATACCAGCGGGGGTTACAAGAGACCCAGTACTTC
TRBJ1-3 NA TRBV30 NA CAWTVRTVSGNTIYF TGTGCCTGGACCGTGCGGACTGTCTCTGGAAACACCATATATTTT
TRBJ1-1 NA TRBV18 NA CASSPTALPNTEAFF TGTGCCAGCTCACCGACAGCCTTGCCGAACACTGAAGCTTTCTTT
TRBJ1-2 TRBD1 TRBV28 NA CASSIGRGQGYTF TGTGCCAGCAGTATTGGCAGGGGGCAGGGCTACACCTTC
TRBJ2-7 TRBD2 TRBV28 NA CASSLPVRLAGGYEQYF TGTGCCAGCAGTTTACCCGTGAGACTAGCTGGTGGCTACGAGCAGTACTTC
TRBJ2-7 NA TRBV21-1 NA CASGLKVGTNYEQYF TGTGCCAGCGGCCTGAAGGTAGGCACCAACTACGAGCAGTACTTC
TRBJ1-5 NA TRBV7-9 NA CASGARDLNQPQHF TGTGCCAGCGGTGCGAGGGACCTCAATCAGCCCCAGCATTTT
TRBJ1-2 NA TRBV6-6 NA CASSHGSQDGYTF TGTGCCAGCAGTCACGGCTCACAGGACGGCTACACCTTC